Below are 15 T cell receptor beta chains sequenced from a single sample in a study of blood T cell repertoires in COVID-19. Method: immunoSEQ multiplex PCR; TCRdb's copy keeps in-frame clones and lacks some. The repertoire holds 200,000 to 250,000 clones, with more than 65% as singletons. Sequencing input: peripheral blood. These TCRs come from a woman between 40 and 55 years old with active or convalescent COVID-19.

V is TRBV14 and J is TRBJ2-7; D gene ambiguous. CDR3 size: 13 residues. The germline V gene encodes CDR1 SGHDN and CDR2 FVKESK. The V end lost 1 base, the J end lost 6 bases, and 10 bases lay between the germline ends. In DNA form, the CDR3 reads TGTGCCAGCAGCCAAGTGTTTACAGCCGAGCAGTACTTC. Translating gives CASSQVFTAEQYF.

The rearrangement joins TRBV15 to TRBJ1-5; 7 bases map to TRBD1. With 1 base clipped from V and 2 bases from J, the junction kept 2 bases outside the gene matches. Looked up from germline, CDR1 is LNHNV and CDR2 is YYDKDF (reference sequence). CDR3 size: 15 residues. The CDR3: CATSRGDSGNQPQHF. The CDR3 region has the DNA TGTGCCACCAGCAGAGGGGACAGCGGCAATCAGCCCCAGCATTTT.

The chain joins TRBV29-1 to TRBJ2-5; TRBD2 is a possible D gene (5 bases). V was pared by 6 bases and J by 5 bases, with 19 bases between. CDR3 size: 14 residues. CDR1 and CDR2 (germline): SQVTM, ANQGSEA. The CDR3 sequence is CSVRGGPLGETQYF. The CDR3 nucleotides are TGCAGCGTCCGGGGTGGCCCTTTAGGGGAGACCCAGTACTTC.

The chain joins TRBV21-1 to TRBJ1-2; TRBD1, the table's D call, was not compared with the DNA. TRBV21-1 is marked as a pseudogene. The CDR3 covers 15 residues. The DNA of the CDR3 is TGTGCCAGCTTGGGTCGACAGTCCCCTAACTATGGCTACACCTTC. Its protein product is CASLGRQSPNYGYTF.

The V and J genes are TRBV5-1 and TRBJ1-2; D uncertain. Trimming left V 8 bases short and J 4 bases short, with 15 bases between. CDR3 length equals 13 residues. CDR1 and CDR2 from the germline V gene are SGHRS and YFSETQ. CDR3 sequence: CASRVIVGYGYTF. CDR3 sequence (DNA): TGCGCCAGTAGAGTTATTGTCGGCTATGGCTACACCTTC.

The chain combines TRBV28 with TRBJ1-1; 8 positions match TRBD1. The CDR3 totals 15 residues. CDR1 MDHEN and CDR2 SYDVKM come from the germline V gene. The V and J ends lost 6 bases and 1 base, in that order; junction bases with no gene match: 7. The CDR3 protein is CASRSHRGGNTEAFF. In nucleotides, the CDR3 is TGTGCCAGCAGAAGTCACAGGGGGGGGAACACTGAAGCTTTCTTT.

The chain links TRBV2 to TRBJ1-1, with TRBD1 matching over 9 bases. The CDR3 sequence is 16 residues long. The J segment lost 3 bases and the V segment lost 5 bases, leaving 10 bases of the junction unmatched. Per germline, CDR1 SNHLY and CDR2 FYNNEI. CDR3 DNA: TGTGCCAGCAGTTTACCGGGACAGGGAGTCGACACTGAAGCTTTCTTT. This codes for CASSLPGQGVDTEAFF.

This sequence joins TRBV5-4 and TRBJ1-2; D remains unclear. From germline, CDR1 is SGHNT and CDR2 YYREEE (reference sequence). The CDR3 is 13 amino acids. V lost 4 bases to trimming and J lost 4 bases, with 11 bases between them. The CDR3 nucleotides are TGTGCCAGCAGCCCAGAGGGTTTCTATGGCTACACCTTC. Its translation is CASSPEGFYGYTF.

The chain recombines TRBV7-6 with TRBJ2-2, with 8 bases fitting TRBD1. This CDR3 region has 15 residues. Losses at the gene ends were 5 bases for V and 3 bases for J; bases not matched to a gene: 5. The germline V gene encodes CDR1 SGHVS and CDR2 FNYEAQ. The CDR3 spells CASSLGTGDTGELFF. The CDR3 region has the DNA TGTGCCAGCAGCCTGGGGACAGGAGACACCGGGGAGCTGTTTTTT.

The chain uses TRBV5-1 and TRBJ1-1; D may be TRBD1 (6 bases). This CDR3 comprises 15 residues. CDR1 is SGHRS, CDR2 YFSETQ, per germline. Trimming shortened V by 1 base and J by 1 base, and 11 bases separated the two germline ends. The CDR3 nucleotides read TGCGCCAGCAGCTTGCCGGGACATCGGAACACTGAAGCTTTCTTT. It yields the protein CASSLPGHRNTEAFF.

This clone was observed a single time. The CDR3 coding sequence is TGTGCCAGCAGAGTGGACAGGAGCGGGGATACGCAGTATTTT. This encodes CASRVDRSGDTQYF. V usage is TRBV7-9 and J usage is TRBJ2-3; maybe TRBD1 (7 bases). CDR3 length: 14 amino acids. Germline V lookup: CDR1 SEHNR, CDR2 FQNEAQ (reference sequence). The V gene lost 6 bases and the J gene lost 6 bases, with 16 bases spanning the gap.

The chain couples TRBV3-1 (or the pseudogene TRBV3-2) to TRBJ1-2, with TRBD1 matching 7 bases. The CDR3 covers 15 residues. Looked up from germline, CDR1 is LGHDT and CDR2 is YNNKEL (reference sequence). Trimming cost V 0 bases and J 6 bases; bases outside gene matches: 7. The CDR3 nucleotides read TGTGCCAGCAGCCAAGATCTAACAGGGGTACATGGCTACACCTTC. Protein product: CASSQDLTGVHGYTF.

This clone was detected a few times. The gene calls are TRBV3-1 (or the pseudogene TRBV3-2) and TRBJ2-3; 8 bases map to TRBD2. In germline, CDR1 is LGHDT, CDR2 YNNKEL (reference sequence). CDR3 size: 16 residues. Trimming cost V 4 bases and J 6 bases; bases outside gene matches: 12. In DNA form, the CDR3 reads TGTGCCAGCAGCCCGGCGGTAGCGGGGAGTAGGGATACGCAGTATTTT. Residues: CASSPAVAGSRDTQYF.

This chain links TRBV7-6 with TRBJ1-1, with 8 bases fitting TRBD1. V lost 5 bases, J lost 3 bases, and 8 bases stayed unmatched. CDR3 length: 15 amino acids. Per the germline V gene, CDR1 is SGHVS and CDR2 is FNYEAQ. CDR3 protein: CASSTGQGVYTEAFF. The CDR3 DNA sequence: TGTGCCAGCAGCACTGGACAGGGAGTGTACACTGAAGCTTTCTTT.

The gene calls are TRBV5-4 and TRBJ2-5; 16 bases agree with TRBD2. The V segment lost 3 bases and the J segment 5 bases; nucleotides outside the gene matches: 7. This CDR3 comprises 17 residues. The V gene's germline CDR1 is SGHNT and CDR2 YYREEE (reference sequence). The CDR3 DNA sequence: TGTGCCAGCAGCTCGGGGACTAGCGGGGGGGCGAGGGAGACCCAGTACTTC. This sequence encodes CASSSGTSGGARETQYF.